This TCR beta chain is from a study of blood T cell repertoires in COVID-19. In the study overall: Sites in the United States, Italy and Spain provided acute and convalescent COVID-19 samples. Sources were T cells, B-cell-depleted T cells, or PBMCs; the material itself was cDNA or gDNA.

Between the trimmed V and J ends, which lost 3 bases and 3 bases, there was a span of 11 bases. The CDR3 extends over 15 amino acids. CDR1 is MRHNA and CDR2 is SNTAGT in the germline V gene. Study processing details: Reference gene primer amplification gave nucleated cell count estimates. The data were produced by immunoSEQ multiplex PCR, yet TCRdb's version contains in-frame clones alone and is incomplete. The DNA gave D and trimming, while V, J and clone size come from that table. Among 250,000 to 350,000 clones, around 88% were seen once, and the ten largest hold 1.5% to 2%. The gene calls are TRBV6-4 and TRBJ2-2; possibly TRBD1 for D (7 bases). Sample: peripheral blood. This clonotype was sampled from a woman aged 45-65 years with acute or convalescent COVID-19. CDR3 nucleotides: TGTGCCAGCAGTGAAGGCAGGGGGGACACCGGGGAGCTGTTTTTT. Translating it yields CASSEGRGDTGELFF.